The 20 T cell receptor beta chains reported below all come from one sample, sequenced in a study of blood T cell repertoires in COVID-19. TCRdb's copy holds only in-frame clones and misses some; the assay was immunoSEQ multiplex PCR. Of about 62,000 clones in the sample, around 86% were seen once. The sequencing input was peripheral blood. These receptors were taken from a woman of 80 years or more with acute or convalescent COVID-19.

This clone was found a few times. This chain uses TRBV3-1 (or the pseudogene TRBV3-2) with TRBJ2-5, with 7 nucleotides matching TRBD2. CDR3 size: 16 residues. V was clipped by 3 bases and J by 3 bases; unmatched bases: 10. The germline V gene has CDR1 LGHDT and CDR2 YNNKEL (reference sequence). CDR3 in amino acids: CASSQRFMRGKETQYF. The DNA for the CDR3 is TGTGCCAGCAGCCAGAGGTTTATGCGGGGGAAAGAGACCCAGTACTTC.

This clone is a singleton in its sample. The rearrangement uses TRBV19 and TRBJ2-2, with TRBD1 identical over 9 bases. Germline V gene sequence: CDR1 LNHDA, CDR2 SQIVND (reference sequence). The trim removed 3 bases at V and 4 bases at J, leaving 3 bases unmatched. The CDR3 spans 15 residues. The CDR3 coding sequence is TGTGCCAGTAGTATCGGGACAGGGCGCACCGGGGAGCTGTTTTTT. Its protein product is CASSIGTGRTGELFF.

This sequence joins TRBV25-1 and TRBJ2-2; D is possibly TRBD2 (5 bases). The CDR3 consists of 17 residues. Germline V gene lookup returns CDR1 MGHDK and CDR2 SYGVNS. The V gene lost 5 bases and the J gene lost 6 bases, with 22 bases spanning the gap. The CDR3 coding sequence is TGTGCCAGCAGTCCCCTTCCGGGATCCCTCCGGGCCGGGGAGCTGTTTTTT. Its protein product is CASSPLPGSLRAGELFF. Variable domain in full (rest from reference TRBV25-1 and TRBJ2-2): EADIYQTPRYLVIGTGKKITLECSQTMGHDKMYWYQQDPGMELHLIHYSYGVNSTEKGDLSSESTVSRIRTEHFPLTLESARPSHTSQYLCASSPLPGSLRAGELFFGEGSRLTVL.

The chain carries TRBV7-9 and TRBJ1-5; the D is unclear. Germline V gene data show CDR1 as SEHNR and CDR2 as FQNEAQ (reference sequence). With 1 base removed from V and 3 bases from J, the gap between germline ends came to 7 bases. CDR3 length: 14 amino acids. CDR3 bases: TGTGCCAGCAGCTTAGTTACAGACAATCAGCCCCAGCATTTT. Its translation: CASSLVTDNQPQHF.

V and J are TRBV10-3 and TRBJ1-3, with D unresolved. The germline gives CDR1 ENHRY, CDR2 SYGVKD. The CDR3 spans 14 residues. Trimming left V 6 bases short and J 3 bases short, with 12 bases between. In DNA form, the CDR3 reads TGTGCCATCAGCGAGGAACGAGGTGGAAACACCATATATTTT. It is translated as CAISEERGGNTIYF.

The chain carries TRBV6-5 and TRBJ1-1; 7 nucleotides line up with TRBD1. CDR3 length: 16 amino acids. Germline V CDR1 and CDR2: MNHEY, SVGAGI. V lost 0 bases to trimming and J lost 4 bases; unmatched junction nucleotides: 8. The CDR3 is CASSYSSGTVGTEAFF. CDR3 in DNA: TGTGCCAGCAGTTACTCGTCTGGGACAGTCGGCACTGAAGCTTTCTTT.

The chain has TRBV5-1 and TRBJ1-2; possibly TRBD1 for D (5 bases). The V gene lost 4 bases and the J gene lost 7 bases, with 29 bases spanning the gap. The germline V gene encodes CDR1 SGHRS and CDR2 YFSETQ. The CDR3 has 18 residues. CDR3 in DNA: TGCGCCAGCAGCCTGATTCCGGGACCGATGGTGGGGGGAACTGGCTACACCTTC. It translates to CASSLIPGPMVGGTGYTF.

V usage is TRBV5-1 and J usage is TRBJ1-1; D possibly corresponds to TRBD1 (5 bases). Between the trimmed V and J ends, which lost 7 bases and 4 bases, there was a span of 8 bases. This CDR3 is 11 amino acids long. CDR1 is SGHRS, CDR2 YFSETQ, per germline. For the CDR3, the DNA is TGCGCCAGCGACAGTGGCACTGAAGCTTTCTTT. Translating gives CASDSGTEAFF.

The chain is built from TRBV10-1 and TRBJ2-7; 7 bases fit TRBD2. V lost 3 bases to trimming and J lost 3 bases; unmatched junction nucleotides: 14. The CDR3 covers 17 residues. CDR1 is WNHNN and CDR2 is SYGVQD in the germline V gene (reference sequence). The DNA of the CDR3 is TGCGCCAGCAGTGAAGGACTAGTACGGCTCTCGAGCTACGAGCAGTACTTC. This sequence encodes CASSEGLVRLSSYEQYF.

The chain combines TRBV6-5 with TRBJ1-3; D call uncertain. The CDR3 length is 15 residues. The V end was cut by 5 bases, the J end by 0 bases, with 11 bases between. Germline CDR1 is MNHEY and CDR2 is SVGAGI. CDR3 sequence (DNA): TGTGCCAGCAGTCCTGCGGCGTTCTCTGGAAACACCATATATTTT. Protein sequence: CASSPAAFSGNTIYF.

The chain has TRBV7-2 and TRBJ1-6; possibly TRBD1 for D (6 bases). Germline assignment: CDR1 SGHTA and CDR2 FQGNSA. V dropped 5 bases and J dropped 5 bases, with 10 bases sitting between them. CDR3 length: 14 residues. CDR3 coding DNA: TGTGCCAGCAGCCGCGGACAGAATAATTCACCCCTCCACTTT. Its translation: CASSRGQNNSPLHF.

V gene TRBV7-3 combines with J gene TRBJ2-3, with 7 bases aligning to TRBD1. CDR3 length equals 12 residues. Germline assignment: CDR1 SGHTA and CDR2 FQGTGA. V was clipped by 8 bases and J by 4 bases; unmatched bases: 3. The CDR3: CASGTGADTQYF. The CDR3 DNA follows: TGTGCCAGCGGCACAGGGGCAGATACGCAGTATTTT.

The CDR3 region has the DNA TGTGCCAGCAGTCTTATTGGACTAGCGGGATACAATGAGCAGTTCTTC. Protein product: CASSLIGLAGYNEQFF. V is TRBV3-1 (or the pseudogene TRBV3-2) and J is TRBJ2-1; 12 bases are shared with TRBD2. Germline loops: CDR1 LGHDT, CDR2 YNNKEL (reference sequence). Trimming cost V 6 bases and J 4 bases; bases outside gene matches: 7. The CDR3 is 16 residues long.

The chain couples TRBV2 to TRBJ1-6; D remains ambiguous. This CDR3 comprises 13 residues. Between the trimmed V and J ends, which lost 7 bases and 4 bases, there was a span of 8 bases. Looked up from germline, CDR1 is SNHLY and CDR2 is FYNNEI. The CDR3 sequence: CASTTGYNSPLHF. The CDR3 bases are TGTGCCAGCACTACGGGTTATAATTCACCCCTCCACTTT.

This clone was picked up one time. The chain recombines TRBV7-9 with TRBJ2-5; 8 positions match TRBD2. J was trimmed by 2 bases and V by 4 bases; bases with no gene match: 9. Germline V gene sequence: CDR1 SEHNR, CDR2 FQNEAQ (reference sequence). The CDR3 has 16 residues. The CDR3: CASSSPGRGVQETQYF. CDR3 in DNA: TGTGCCAGCAGCTCCCCAGGGCGGGGGGTTCAAGAGACCCAGTACTTC.

This clone was observed a handful of times. The chain combines TRBV7-9 with TRBJ1-6; D is unclear. Germline V gives CDR1 SEHNR, CDR2 FQNEAQ (reference sequence). The CDR3 contains 12 residues. With 3 bases removed from V and 9 bases from J, the gap between germline ends came to 6 bases. The CDR3: CASSFSVSPLHF. The CDR3 bases are TGTGCCAGCAGCTTTTCGGTTTCACCCCTCCACTTT.

This chain uses TRBV7-3 with TRBJ2-3; 8 nucleotides match TRBD2. Germline V CDR1 and CDR2: SGHTA, FQGTGA. The CDR3 length is 15 residues. Losses at the gene ends were 5 bases for V and 0 bases for J; bases not matched to a gene: 4. The DNA for the CDR3 is TGTGCCAGCAGCCGGGCTAGCGGGAGCACAGATACGCAGTATTTT. Protein: CASSRASGSTDTQYF.

The J gene is TRBJ2-1, the V gene TRBV7-3; TRBD2 agrees at 10 bases. The trim removed 4 bases at V and 4 bases at J, leaving 7 bases unmatched. Germline V gene sequence: CDR1 SGHTA, CDR2 FQGTGA. CDR3 length: 16 amino acids. CDR3 amino acids: CASSSSGTSVYNEQFF. The CDR3 DNA follows: TGTGCCAGCAGCTCCTCCGGGACTAGCGTATACAATGAGCAGTTCTTC.

V usage is TRBV11-2 and J usage is TRBJ1-6, with 8 bases fitting TRBD1. Germline V gene sequence: CDR1 SGHAT, CDR2 FQNNGV. J was trimmed by 4 bases and V by 3 bases; bases with no gene match: 8. CDR3 length: 17 residues. CDR3 bases: TGTGCCAGCAGCTTGACAGGGGTTGAGTTATATAATTCACCCCTCCACTTT. This sequence encodes CASSLTGVELYNSPLHF.

V gene TRBV2 combines with J gene TRBJ1-6, with D perhaps TRBD1 (6 bases). Per the germline V gene, CDR1 is SNHLY and CDR2 is FYNNEI. The CDR3 extends over 14 amino acids. Trimming shortened V by 6 bases and J by 6 bases, and 12 bases separated the two germline ends. The CDR3: CASSAWTANSPLHF. The CDR3 nucleotides are TGTGCCAGCAGCGCTTGGACAGCTAATTCACCCCTCCACTTT.